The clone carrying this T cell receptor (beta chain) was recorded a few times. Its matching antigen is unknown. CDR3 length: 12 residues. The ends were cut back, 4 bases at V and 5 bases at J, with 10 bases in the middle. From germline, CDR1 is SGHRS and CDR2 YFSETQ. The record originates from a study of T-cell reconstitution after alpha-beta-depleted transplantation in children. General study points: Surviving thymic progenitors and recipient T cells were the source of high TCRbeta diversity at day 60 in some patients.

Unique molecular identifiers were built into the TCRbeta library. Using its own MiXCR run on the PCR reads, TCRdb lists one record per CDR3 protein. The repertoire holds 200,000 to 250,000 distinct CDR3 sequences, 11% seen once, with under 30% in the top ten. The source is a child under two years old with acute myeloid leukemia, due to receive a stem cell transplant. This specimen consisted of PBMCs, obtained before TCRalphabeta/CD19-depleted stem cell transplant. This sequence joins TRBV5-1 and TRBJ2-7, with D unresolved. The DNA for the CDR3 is TGCGCCAGCAGCGCCCCGAGTCACGAGCAGTACTTC. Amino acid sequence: CASSAPSHEQYF.